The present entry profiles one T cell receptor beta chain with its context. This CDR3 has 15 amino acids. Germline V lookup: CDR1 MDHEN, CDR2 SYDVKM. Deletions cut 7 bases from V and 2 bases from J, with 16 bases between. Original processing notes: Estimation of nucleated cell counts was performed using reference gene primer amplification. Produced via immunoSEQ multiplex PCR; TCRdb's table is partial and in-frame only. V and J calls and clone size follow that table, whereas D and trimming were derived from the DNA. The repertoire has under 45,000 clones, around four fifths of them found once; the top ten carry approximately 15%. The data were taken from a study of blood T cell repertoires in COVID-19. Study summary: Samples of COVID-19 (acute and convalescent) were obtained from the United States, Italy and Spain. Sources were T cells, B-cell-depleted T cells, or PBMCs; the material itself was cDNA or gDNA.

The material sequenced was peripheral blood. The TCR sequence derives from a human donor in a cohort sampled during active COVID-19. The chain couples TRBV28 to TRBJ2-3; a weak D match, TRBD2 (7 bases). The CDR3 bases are TGTGCCAGCAAGGGGGGGGGCGCCATCACAGATACGCAGTATTTT. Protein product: CASKGGGAITDTQYF.